This TCR beta chain was captured in a study of T cells in Graves' hyperthyroidism and ophthalmopathy. In making diagnoses, clinical symptoms, serum thyroxine and TRAb, thyroid ultrasound and orbital computed tomography were all used. V dropped 1 base and J dropped 3; count of bases not matched to a gene: 5. This CDR3 contains 16 residues. Germline V gene sequence: CDR1 LGHNT, CDR2 FRNRAP. The TCR beta CDR3 regions underwent amplification using RNA transcripts as the source. The HTBI primer set drove a first-round RT-PCR of the TCR CDR3. TCRdb processed the multiplex PCR reads anew with MiXCR; each CDR3 protein has one entry. The table includes more than 550,000 distinct CDR3 sequences, about 17% detected once. A few counts support this clonotype.

The J gene is TRBJ2-1, the V gene TRBV12-5, with TRBD1 matching over 8 bases. This receptor was obtained from a woman aged 45-59 years with Graves' hyperthyroidism that later progressed to Graves' ophthalmopathy. What was sequenced was blood. The CDR3 sequence: CASGLGATGDYNEQFF. The CDR3 DNA is TGTGCTAGTGGTTTGGGGGCGACAGGGGACTACAATGAGCAGTTCTTC.